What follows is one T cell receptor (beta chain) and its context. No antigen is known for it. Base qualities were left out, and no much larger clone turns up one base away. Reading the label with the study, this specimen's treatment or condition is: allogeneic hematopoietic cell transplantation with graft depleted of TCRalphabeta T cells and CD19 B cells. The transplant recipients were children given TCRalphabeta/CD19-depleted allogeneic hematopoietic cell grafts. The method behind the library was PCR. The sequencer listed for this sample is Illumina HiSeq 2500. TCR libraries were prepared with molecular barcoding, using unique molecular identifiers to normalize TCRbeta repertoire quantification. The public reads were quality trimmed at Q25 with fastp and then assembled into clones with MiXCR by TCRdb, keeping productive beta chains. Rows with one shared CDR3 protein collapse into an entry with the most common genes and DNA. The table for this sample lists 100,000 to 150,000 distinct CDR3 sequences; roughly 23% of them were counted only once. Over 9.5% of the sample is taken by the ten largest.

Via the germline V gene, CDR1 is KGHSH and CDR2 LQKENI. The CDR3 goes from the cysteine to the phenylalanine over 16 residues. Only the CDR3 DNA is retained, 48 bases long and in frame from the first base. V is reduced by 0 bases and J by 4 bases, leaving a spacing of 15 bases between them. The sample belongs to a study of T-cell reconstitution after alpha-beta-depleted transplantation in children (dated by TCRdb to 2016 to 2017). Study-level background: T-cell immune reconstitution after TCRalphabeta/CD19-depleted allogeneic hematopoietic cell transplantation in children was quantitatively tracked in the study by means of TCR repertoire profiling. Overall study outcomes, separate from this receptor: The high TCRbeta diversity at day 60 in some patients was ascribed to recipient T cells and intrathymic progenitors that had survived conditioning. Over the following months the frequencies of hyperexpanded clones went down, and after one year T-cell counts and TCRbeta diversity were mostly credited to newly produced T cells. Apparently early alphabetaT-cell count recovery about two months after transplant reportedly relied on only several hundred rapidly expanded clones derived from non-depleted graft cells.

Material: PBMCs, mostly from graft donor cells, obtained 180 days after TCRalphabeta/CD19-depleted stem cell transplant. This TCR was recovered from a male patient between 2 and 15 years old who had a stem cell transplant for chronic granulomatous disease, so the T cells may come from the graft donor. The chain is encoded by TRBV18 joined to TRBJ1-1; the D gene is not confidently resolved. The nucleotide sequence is TGTGCCAGCTCACCACCAGTTTCGTCTTTGAGCACTGAAGCTTTCTTT. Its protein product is CASSPPVSSLSTEAFF. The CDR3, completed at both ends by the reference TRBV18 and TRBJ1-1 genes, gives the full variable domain NAGVMQNPRHLVRRRGQEARLRCSPMKGHSHVYWYRQLPEEGLKFMVYLQKENIIDESGMPKERFSAEFPKEGPSILRIQQVVRGDSAAYFCASSPPVSSLSTEAFFGQGTRLTVV.